These 23 T cell receptor beta chains were sequenced from one sample in a study of shared clonotypes between healthy human individuals. TCRdb keeps only in-frame clones here, not all; method: immunoSEQ multiplex PCR. The sample shows roughly 2,300,000 clones, roughly 90% of them seen only once. Source material: naive CD4+ T cells from PBMCs. Subset noted: CD45RA+ positively selected. These receptor sequences come from a man younger than 35 in good health. Some clones in this sample may be carry-over from other donors' samples.

The chain is built from TRBV27 and TRBJ2-7; D remains ambiguous. CDR1 and CDR2 from the germline V gene are MNHEY and SMNVEV (reference sequence). V was shortened by 7 bases and J by 5 bases, with 12 bases between the two germline ends. This CDR3 contains 12 residues. The CDR3 protein is CASILKGHEQYF. CDR3 in DNA: TGTGCCAGCATCCTTAAGGGCCACGAGCAGTACTTC.

This clone was recorded once. The genes are TRBV9 and TRBJ2-7; 7 bases align to TRBD2. The V gene end was trimmed by 3 bases and the J gene end by 0 bases; junction bases not matched to a gene: 21. The CDR3 extends over 20 amino acids. Germline-derived CDR1 and CDR2 are SGDLS and YYNGEE. This CDR3 reads CASSEGHGTTSRSTSYEQYF. The CDR3 nucleotides read TGTGCCAGCAGCGAGGGGCACGGGACTACAAGCAGATCGACCTCCTACGAGCAGTACTTC.

The J gene is TRBJ1-5, the V gene TRBV28, with TRBD1 as a possible D gene (5 bases). This CDR3 region has 16 residues. V lost 8 bases, J lost 1 base, and 18 bases lay in between. The V gene's germline CDR1 is MDHEN and CDR2 SYDVKM. CDR3 sequence reads: CASSWGGSVSNQPQHF. Written as DNA, the CDR3 is TGTGCCAGCTCTTGGGGGGGGTCAGTAAGCAATCAGCCCCAGCATTTT. Looking up the rest from reference TRBV28 and TRBJ1-5 gives the full variable domain: DVKVTQSSRYLVKRTGEKVFLECVQDMDHENMFWYRQDPGLGLRLIYFSYDVKMKEKGDIPEGYSVSREKKERFSLILESASTNQTSMYLCASSWGGSVSNQPQHFGDGTRLSIL.

The V gene is TRBV29-1, the J gene TRBJ2-2; a possible D gene is TRBD2 (5 bases). Germline lookup yields CDR1 SQVTM and CDR2 ANQGSEA. This CDR3 is built from 14 residues. V was clipped by 6 bases and J by 2 bases, with 13 bases between them. In nucleotides, the CDR3 is TGCAGCGTCCACGGGAAAGAAAACACCGGGGAGCTGTTTTTT. This translates into CSVHGKENTGELFF.

The chain joins TRBV7-9 to TRBJ2-1; D perhaps matches TRBD2 (6 bases). Trimming removed 2 bases from V and 12 bases from J, with 11 bases in between. CDR3 size: 12 residues. CDR1 is SEHNR, CDR2 FQNEAQ, per germline (reference sequence). As DNA, the CDR3 is TGTGCCAGCAGCTTAACGCAGGGAGGGCAGTTCTTC. It encodes CASSLTQGGQFF.

This rearrangement joins TRBV4-3 to TRBJ2-5; TRBD1 or TRBD2 may be the D gene (5 bases each). Germline V CDR1 and CDR2: LGHNA, YSLEER. The CDR3 has 16 residues. Trimming shortened V by 2 bases and J by 1 base, and 14 bases separated the two germline ends. The CDR3 reads CASSQLGTGTQETQYF. CDR3 in DNA: TGCGCCAGCAGCCAACTCGGGACGGGGACCCAAGAGACCCAGTACTTC.

The rearrangement uses TRBV7-9 and TRBJ2-1; 8 nucleotides agree with TRBD2. CDR1 SEHNR and CDR2 FQNEAQ come from the germline V gene (reference sequence). V shed 4 bases and J 10 bases; nucleotides not matched to a gene: 6. This CDR3 contains 13 residues. The CDR3 coding sequence is TGTGCCAGCAGCTCCTTCGGGGGGGGCGAGCAGTTCTTC. Its translation: CASSSFGGGEQFF. The variable domain in full, completed from reference TRBV7-9 and TRBJ2-1, reads DTGVSQNPRHKITKRGQNVTFRCDPISEHNRLYWYRQTLGQGPEFLTYFQNEAQLEKSRLLSDRFSAERPKGSFSTLEIQRTEQGDSAMYLCASSSFGGGEQFFGPGTRLTVL.

This clone was seen only a few times. The rearrangement joins TRBV18 to TRBJ1-4, with 7 bases that match TRBD1. The ends lost 0 bases at V and 10 bases at J; junction bases unmatched: 8. The germline V gene has CDR1 KGHSH and CDR2 LQKENI. The CDR3 is 15 amino acids. The DNA for the CDR3 is TGTGCCAGCTCACCACCAGTAAGGGGGCAAGGAAAACTGTTTTTT. Residues: CASSPPVRGQGKLFF.

This chain uses TRBV5-1 with TRBJ1-2; 10 bases align to TRBD1. CDR1 and CDR2 (germline): SGHRS, YFSETQ. V lost 4 bases and J lost 8; bases outside the gene matches: 5. CDR3 length equals 13 residues. The CDR3 nucleotides are TGCGCCAGCAGCAAGACAGGGGGCGCAGGCTACACCTTC. Translation gives CASSKTGGAGYTF.

This clone was seen only once. The rearrangement links TRBV7-2 to TRBJ1-1; weak D call: TRBD1 (5 bases). The CDR3 totals 16 residues. Trimming removed 2 bases from V and 4 bases from J, with 17 bases in between. Germline V CDR1 and CDR2: SGHTA, FQGNSA. CDR3 nucleotides: TGTGCCAGCAGCTTATTTCGGAGGGGCGGGAGCACTGAAGCTTTCTTT. It is translated as CASSLFRRGGSTEAFF.

With regard to this clone: Other DNA sequences within the sample encode an identical CDR3. The chain is built from TRBV5-4 and TRBJ1-1; maybe TRBD1 (5 bases). CDR3 size: 15 residues. V lost 0 bases and J lost 1, with 10 bases in between. CDR1 SGHNT and CDR2 YYREEE come from the germline V gene (reference sequence). CDR3 DNA: TGTGCCAGCAGCTTGGTGGGCCAGGGGAACACTGAAGCTTTCTTT. It is translated as CASSLVGQGNTEAFF.

CDR3 loop: CASSSRSYEQYF. The CDR3, as DNA: TGTGCCAGCAGTTCCCGCTCCTACGAGCAGTACTTC. The V gene is TRBV6-1, the J gene TRBJ2-7; no clear D. CDR3 length: 12 amino acids. V lost 5 bases and J 0 bases, leaving 5 bases between the germline ends. Germline V CDR1 and CDR2: MNHNS, SASEGT.

As for this clone: This sample also contains other DNA sequences that code for the same CDR3. The chain links TRBV9 to TRBJ2-1; no firm D call. The CDR3 totals 13 residues. The germline V gene has CDR1 SGDLS and CDR2 YYNGEE. With 1 base removed from V and 4 bases from J, the gap between germline ends came to 6 bases. CDR3 sequence reads: CASSVLSYNEQFF. As DNA, the CDR3 is TGTGCCAGCAGCGTATTAAGTTACAATGAGCAGTTCTTC.

This chain joins TRBV23-1 and TRBJ2-7; D perhaps matches TRBD2 (7 bases). TRBV23-1 qualifies as an ORF whose function is uncertain. The CDR3 runs to 18 residues. The CDR3: CPPIGGGGGPLTTYEQYF. The CDR3 bases are TGCCCCCCCATTGGGGGGGGCGGGGGTCCCTTAACTACTTACGAGCAGTACTTC.

The J gene is TRBJ1-5, the V gene TRBV28; D uncertain. V was trimmed by 8 bases and J by 0 bases, leaving 5 bases between them. In germline, CDR1 is MDHEN, CDR2 SYDVKM. The CDR3 runs 12 residues. DNA for the CDR3: TGTGCCAGCCAAAGTAGCAATCAGCCCCAGCATTTT. It is translated as CASQSSNQPQHF.

Of note for this clone: The same CDR3 also results from other DNA sequences found in this sample. The chain uses TRBV11-1 and TRBJ1-1; D is ambiguous. This CDR3 comprises 14 residues. Germline assignment: CDR1 SGHAT and CDR2 FQDESV (reference sequence). V lost 3 bases to trimming and J lost 1 base, with 9 bases between them. The chain's CDR3 is CASSLVGGNTEAFF. The DNA of the CDR3 is TGTGCCAGCAGCTTGGTAGGTGGGAACACTGAAGCTTTCTTT.

The V gene is TRBV4-2, the J gene TRBJ2-7, with 9 bases fitting TRBD1. CDR3 length: 12 amino acids. Trimming at V came to 3 bases and at J to 6 bases, leaving 0 bases not matched to a gene. The germline V gene encodes CDR1 LGHNA and CDR2 YNFKEQ. The CDR3, as DNA: TGTGCCAGCAGCCAGACAGGGGGCGAGCAGTACTTC. This gives the protein CASSQTGGEQYF.

The chain employs TRBV28 and TRBJ1-2, with D hard to call. This CDR3 has 13 residues. Germline CDR1 is MDHEN and CDR2 is SYDVKM. V lost 10 bases to trimming and J lost 8 bases, with 20 bases between them. CDR3 DNA: TGTGCCACCGCTCGGACTTCTGGAGGAGGCTACACCTTC. Translation gives CATARTSGGGYTF.

Written as DNA, the CDR3 is TGTGCCACCCTAATACGGAGCGGGGGTGGGCTCGGCACAGATACGCAGTATTTT. It specifies CATLIRSGGGLGTDTQYF. The V and J genes are TRBV19 and TRBJ2-3; 8 bases are a match to TRBD2. CDR1 and CDR2 (germline): LNHDA, SQIVND (reference sequence). J gave up 1 base and V 10 bases, and 19 bases lay outside the gene matches. The CDR3 spans 18 residues. Full variable domain (remainder filled in from reference TRBV19 and TRBJ2-3): DGGITQSPKYLFRKEGQNVTLSCEQNLNHDAMYWYRQDPGQGLRLIYYSQIVNDFQKGDIAEGYSVSREKKESFPLTVTSAQKNPTAFYLCATLIRSGGGLGTDTQYFGPGTRLTVL.

The chain employs TRBV21-1 and TRBJ2-4; TRBD2, the D gene given by the table, was not confirmed from the DNA. TRBV21-1 is noted as a pseudogene. This CDR3 is built from 17 residues. The CDR3 DNA is TGTGCCAGCAGCAAAGCGAAAAACCCCGATAGGAGGAACATTCAGTACTTC. This sequence encodes CASSKAKNPDRRNIQYF.

Points on this clone: The same CDR3 can be traced to other DNA sequences in this sample. This chain joins TRBV28 and TRBJ2-2; the D is unclear. The ends were cut back, 1 base at V and 5 bases at J, with 8 bases in the middle. CDR1 MDHEN and CDR2 SYDVKM come from the germline V gene. This CDR3 region has 14 residues. The CDR3 coding sequence is TGTGCCAGCAGTTTATTAGCCGGGACCGGGGAGCTGTTTTTT. Encoded protein: CASSLLAGTGELFF. Complete variable domain (other parts from reference TRBV28 and TRBJ2-2): DVKVTQSSRYLVKRTGEKVFLECVQDMDHENMFWYRQDPGLGLRLIYFSYDVKMKEKGDIPEGYSVSREKKERFSLILESASTNQTSMYLCASSLLAGTGELFFGEGSRLTVL.

This clone was counted a single time. This chain links TRBV2 with TRBJ2-2, with 10 positions matching TRBD2. The J segment lost 5 bases and the V segment lost 4 bases, leaving 4 bases of the junction unmatched. The germline CDR1 and CDR2 sequences are SNHLY and FYNNEI. The CDR3 extends over 15 amino acids. The CDR3 is CASSVKLAGTGELFF. The DNA of the CDR3 is TGTGCCAGCAGTGTTAAACTAGCGGGAACCGGGGAGCTGTTTTTT.

The rearrangement links TRBV7-2 to TRBJ2-1; possibly TRBD1 for D (6 bases). CDR1 is SGHTA, CDR2 FQGNSA, per germline. Trimming took off 1 base at V and 14 bases at J, with 15 bases between the two ends. The CDR3 extends over 13 amino acids. The CDR3 sequence: CASSLDATGWKFF. CDR3 sequence (DNA): TGTGCCAGCAGCTTAGACGCCACAGGGTGGAAGTTCTTC.